The 22 T cell receptor beta chains below come from one sample, sequenced in a study of regulatory T cells in long-lasting Graves disease. Time point indicated: persistent/refractory GD, antithyroid drugs over 5 years with positive TRAb. Researchers made the TCR library from RNA that was extracted from PBMCs. Construction of the TCR beta libraries employed iRepertoire HTBI primers in conjunction with Arm-PCR of CDR3 regions. One entry per CDR3 protein, called by TCRdb with MiXCR from the multiplex PCR reads. The profile shows approximately 400,000 distinct CDR3 sequences, 23% of them singletons. This specimen was peripheral blood mononuclear cells (PBMCs), taken when the disease was refractory, from a patient treated with antithyroid drugs. These TCRs come from a female donor with Graves disease.

This clonotype has at least ten counts. The chain carries TRBV20-1 and TRBJ2-5; TRBD2 aligns across 10 bases. This CDR3 spans 14 amino acids. J gave up 5 bases and V 3 bases, and 6 bases lay outside the gene matches. Germline V gene lookup returns CDR1 DFQATT and CDR2 SNEGSKA (reference sequence). CDR3 in amino acids: CSASPAGGGETQYF. The CDR3 DNA follows: TGCAGTGCTAGCCCAGCGGGAGGGGGTGAGACCCAGTACTTC.

This clonotype was picked up many times. The junction departs from germline at one end; a sequencing error may be responsible. This chain joins TRBV7-2 and TRBJ2-7, with 7 bases fitting TRBD2. This CDR3 is built from 14 residues. The germline V gene encodes CDR1 SGHTA and CDR2 FQGNSA. The CDR3 region has the DNA TGTGCCAGCAGCCCCCCCCCAGCGGGATACGCGCAGTACTTC. Translation gives CASSPPPAGYAQYF.

The V gene is TRBV15, the J gene TRBJ2-1; 8 bases are a match to TRBD1. CDR3 size: 16 residues. Looked up from germline, CDR1 is LNHNV and CDR2 is YYDKDF (reference sequence). Trimming removed 4 bases from V and 7 bases from J; junction bases left unmatched: 12. The CDR3 reads CATSTRTGWGANEQFF. CDR3 sequence (DNA): TGTGCCACCAGCACCCGGACAGGGTGGGGTGCGAATGAGCAGTTCTTC.

J is TRBJ1-1 and V is TRBV9; perhaps TRBD1 as D (6 bases). CDR3 length: 14 residues. Looked up from germline, CDR1 is SGDLS and CDR2 is YYNGEE. With 3 bases removed from V and 3 bases from J, the gap between germline ends came to 12 bases. The CDR3 DNA follows: TGTGCCAGCAGCGCGAGCGGACAGCACACTGAAGCTTTCTTT. The encoded protein is CASSASGQHTEAFF. Together with reference TRBV9 and TRBJ1-1, the CDR3 gives the full variable domain: DSGVTQTPKHLITATGQRVTLRCSPRSGDLSVYWYQQSLDQGLQFLIQYYNGEERAKGNILERFSAQQFPDLHSELNLSSLELGDSALYFCASSASGQHTEAFFGQGTRLTVV.

The chain combines TRBV20-1 with TRBJ1-1; D is undetermined. The CDR3 extends over 12 amino acids. Trimming removed 6 bases from V and 3 bases from J, with 11 bases in between. Germline CDR1 is DFQATT and CDR2 is SNEGSKA (reference sequence). The CDR3 region is CSALVRDTEAFF. Written as DNA, the CDR3 is TGCAGTGCCCTGGTTCGGGACACTGAAGCTTTCTTT.

V is TRBV19 and J is TRBJ2-5, with D perhaps assigned TRBD1 or TRBD2 (6 bases each). Germline V CDR1 and CDR2: LNHDA, SQIVND (reference sequence). The length of the CDR3 is 14 residues. The V end lost 9 bases, the J end lost 5 bases, and 19 bases lay between the germline ends. The CDR3 here is CASKPRRGTETQYF. CDR3 DNA: TGTGCCAGCAAGCCTCGTAGGGGGACTGAGACCCAGTACTTC.

The sample holds many counts of this clonotype. The chain has TRBV28 and TRBJ1-4, with D possibly matching TRBD1 (5 bases). With 2 bases removed from V and 10 bases from J, the gap between germline ends came to 5 bases. The CDR3 covers 11 residues. Germline V CDR1 and CDR2: MDHEN, SYDVKM. CDR3: CASSLGGKLFF. The DNA for the CDR3 is TGTGCCAGCAGTTTAGGGGGAAAACTGTTTTTT.

In its sample, this clonotype was seen many times. The gene calls are TRBV6-1 and TRBJ1-5; D gene unclear. This CDR3 has 15 amino acids. Trimming stripped 0 bases from V and 0 bases from J, with 6 bases between. Germline CDR1 reads MNHNS; CDR2 reads SASEGT. The CDR3 DNA is TGTGCCAGCAGTGAAGCGGTTTATAGCAATCAGCCCCAGCATTTT. The encoded protein is CASSEAVYSNQPQHF.

The table lists this clonotype with a few counts. The V call is TRBV5-4, the J call TRBJ2-7; 9 bases align to TRBD2. CDR1 is SGHNT, CDR2 YYREEE, per germline (reference sequence). The CDR3 sequence is 15 residues long. Trimming took 5 bases from V and 5 from J; bases not matched to a gene: 11. The CDR3: CASSMGLAGPDEQYF. In DNA form, the CDR3 reads TGTGCCAGCAGTATGGGGCTAGCGGGACCCGACGAGCAGTACTTC.

The V call is TRBV5-1, the J call TRBJ1-2; D is undetermined. The CDR3 contains 14 residues. V lost 3 bases and J lost 2, with 11 bases in between. Germline V lookup: CDR1 SGHRS, CDR2 YFSETQ. The CDR3: CASSSVYGNYGYTF. In DNA, the CDR3 is TGCGCCAGCAGCTCGGTTTACGGGAACTATGGCTACACCTTC. The entire variable domain, with the rest obtained from reference TRBV5-1 and TRBJ1-2, is as follows: KAGVTQTPRYLIKTRGQQVTLSCSPISGHRSVSWYQQTPGQGLQFLFEYFSETQRNKGNFPGRFSGRQFSNSRSEMNVSTLELGDSALYLCASSSVYGNYGYTFGSGTRLTVV.

In its sample, this clonotype was seen many times. The chain is built from TRBV28 and TRBJ2-7; maybe TRBD2 (6 bases). Germline-derived CDR1 and CDR2 are MDHEN and SYDVKM. Trimming shortened V by 6 bases and J by 2 bases, and 11 bases separated the two germline ends. The CDR3 is 13 amino acids. CDR3: CASSRGTPYEQYF. The CDR3 DNA is TGTGCCAGCAGCCGCGGGACGCCCTACGAGCAGTACTTC.

The chain carries TRBV20-1 and TRBJ1-4, with 7 bases lining up with TRBD1. Germline CDR1 reads DFQATT; CDR2 reads SNEGSKA (reference sequence). The CDR3 consists of 14 residues. After removal of 5 bases from V and 4 bases from J, the junction contained 7 bases not matched to a gene. CDR3 sequence (DNA): TGCAGTGCTCCTAAAGACAGGGTTAATGAAAAACTGTTTTTT. This sequence encodes CSAPKDRVNEKLFF.

The table lists this clonotype with a few counts. Just one base apart from a much larger clone, this may be a read error. This CDR3 fails to terminate in the conserved phenylalanine or tryptophan, so it likely reflects a read error. This chain links TRBV7-2 with TRBJ2-5, with 7 bases aligning to TRBD2. This CDR3 region has 13 residues. Per the germline V gene, CDR1 is SGHTA and CDR2 is FQGNSA. Trimming cost V 1 base and J 5 bases; bases outside gene matches: 1. The CDR3 coding sequence is TGTGCCAGCAGCTTAGTCGGGAGGGAGACCCAGTACTCC. Its translation: CASSLVGRETQYS.

The gene calls are TRBV3-1 and TRBJ2-7, with 13 bases lining up with TRBD2. Germline V gene sequence: CDR1 LGHDT, CDR2 YNNKEL (reference sequence). The J segment lost 2 bases and the V segment lost 4 bases, leaving 2 bases of the junction unmatched. This CDR3 contains 15 residues. CDR3 residues: CASSPGTSGAYEQYF. The DNA for the CDR3 is TGTGCCAGCAGCCCCGGGACTAGCGGGGCCTACGAGCAGTACTTC.

Comment on this clonotype: A much larger clone differs from this one at a single base, so this may be a read error. V is TRBV28 and J is TRBJ1-2; 7 positions agree with TRBD1. The CDR3 has 16 residues. Germline values: CDR1 MDHEN, CDR2 SYDVKM. With 7 bases clipped from V and 4 bases from J, the junction kept 15 bases outside the gene matches. The chain's CDR3 is CASNWDLDRVSYGYTF. As DNA, the CDR3 is TGTGCCAGCAATTGGGACCTCGACAGGGTTAGCTATGGCTACACCTTC.

This clonotype turned up a few times. CDR3 nucleotide sequence: TGTGCCAGCAGCGCCCAAGCCCTGGGGGAGACCCAGTACTTC. Residues: CASSAQALGETQYF. The J gene is TRBJ2-5, the V gene TRBV7-3; no firm D call. The V gene's germline CDR1 is SGHTA and CDR2 FQGTGA. This CDR3 region has 14 residues. Trimming left V 5 bases short and J 5 bases short, with 15 bases between.

This clonotype has more than one count but fewer than ten. The chain links TRBV5-1 to TRBJ2-1; D tentatively reads TRBD1 or TRBD2 (5 bases each). Trimming stripped 0 bases from V and 3 bases from J, with 10 bases between. CDR1 is SGHRS, CDR2 YFSETQ, per germline. The length of the CDR3 is 15 residues. CDR3 bases: TGCGCCAGCAGCTTGGGAGGGACCCTCTACAATGAGCAGTTCTTC. Its translation: CASSLGGTLYNEQFF.

Details on this clonotype: A read error may be the cause here, since a much bigger clone is one base away. The chain recombines TRBV6-1 with TRBJ1-1; D gene uncertain. This CDR3 region has 13 residues. In germline, CDR1 is MNHNS, CDR2 SASEGT. The V gene lost 2 bases and the J gene lost 1 base, with 5 bases spanning the gap. CDR3 protein: CASSEKSNTEAFF. The DNA for the CDR3 is TGTGCCAGCAGTGAAAAATCGAACACTGAAGCTTTCTTT.

This clonotype showed up just a few times. The chain uses TRBV19 and TRBJ1-5; D unresolved. The CDR3 consists of 17 residues. Germline V gene lookup returns CDR1 LNHDA and CDR2 SQIVND (reference sequence). Trimming removed 5 bases from V and 0 bases from J, with 17 bases in between. For the CDR3, the DNA is TGTGCCAGTAGTTCCGGCGAGCTTCTTTATAGCAATCAGCCCCAGCATTTT. It translates to CASSSGELLYSNQPQHF.

There are a few counts of this clonotype. This chain joins TRBV30 and TRBJ2-5; TRBD1 aligns across 7 bases. The CDR3 contains 14 residues. V lost 2 bases, J lost 1 base, and 4 bases stayed unmatched. CDR1 and CDR2 (germline): GTSNPN, SVGIG (reference sequence). As DNA, the CDR3 is TGTGCCTGGAGTTCGGGACAGAGCCAAGAGACCCAGTACTTC. It specifies CAWSSGQSQETQYF.

The sample holds a few counts of this clonotype. The V and J genes are TRBV7-9 and TRBJ1-4, with D tentatively TRBD1 (5 bases). Deletions cut 3 bases from V and 0 bases from J, with 8 bases between. CDR3 length: 15 residues. In germline, CDR1 is SEHNR, CDR2 FQNEAQ (reference sequence). The CDR3 region has the DNA TGTGCCAGCAGCTTTTCGACAGCAACTAATGAAAAACTGTTTTTT. It encodes CASSFSTATNEKLFF.

The chain combines TRBV5-1 with TRBJ1-2; possibly TRBD1 for D (6 bases). Trimming pared 7 bases from V and 6 bases from J, leaving 13 bases between. Looked up from germline, CDR1 is SGHRS and CDR2 is YFSETQ. CDR3 size: 12 residues. The CDR3 sequence: CASSVSGDGYTF. The CDR3 coding sequence is TGCGCCAGCTCGGTCTCAGGGGATGGCTACACCTTC.